This record looks at one TCR beta chain sequence and its context. Its cognate antigen is unknown. Sample treatment: approximately 11-day PBMC culture with coronavirus spike peptide pools or control peptides (ViraFEST assay). Samples of CD4+ T cells were obtained from the unexposed donor before the COVID-19 pandemic (2011-2018). The data are from a study of vaccination and CD4 T cells after COVID-19. The CDR3 runs 13 residues. Per germline, CDR1 SNHLY and CDR2 FYNNEI. Trimming shortened V by 3 bases and J by 1 base, and 6 bases separated the two germline ends. At the Johns Hopkins FTIC core, DNA taken from cultured CD4+ T cells was sequenced by way of the Oncomine TCR Beta short-read assay. TCRdb re-analysed the PCR reads in MiXCR, keeping a single row per CDR3 protein. This table has thousands of distinct CDR3 sequences, 40% to 55% appearing once.

Source material: CD4+ T cells from blood, cultured in vitro. The chain uses TRBV2 and TRBJ1-1; D is undetermined. The receptor comes from a human donor in good health. In DNA form, the CDR3 reads TGTGCCAGCAGTGATCCCCCGAACACTGAAGCTTTCTTT. Amino acid sequence: CASSDPPNTEAFF.